Listed below are T cell receptor beta chains from one sample, sequenced in a study of PD-L1 blockade in urothelial cancer. Sequenced by immunoSEQ multiplex PCR; TCRdb stores in-frame clones only, minus some. Here the sample spans about 52,000 clones, 60% to 85% being singletons. The sequences come from PBMCs, collected around atezolizumab (anti-PD-L1) treatment. These TCRs come from a man aged 65 to 85 with urothelial cancer. The CDR3 runs from the conserved cysteine through the conserved F or W. The D gene is left open where the match is weak. Clone size is given for some rows only: seen once, a few or many times, or a class if the clone is expanded.

clone_size j_call cdr3_length d_call v_call cdr3_aa cdr3_nt
. TRBJ1-2 15 . TRBV4-1 CASSPQGSINYGYTF TGCGCCAGCAGCCCTCAGGGGTCGATAAACTATGGCTACACCTTC
. TRBJ2-3 15 . TRBV7-6 CASSDGGVGTDTQYF TGTGCCAGCAGCGACGGGGGAGTTGGGACAGATACGCAGTATTTT
few TRBJ1-5 15 . TRBV10-2 CASSEGQYSNQPQHF TGCGCCAGCAGTGAGGGACAGTATAGCAATCAGCCCCAGCATTTT
. TRBJ2-2 15 . TRBV28 CASIPGGALTGELFF TGTGCCAGCATCCCCGGCGGGGCACTAACCGGGGAGCTGTTTTTT
. TRBJ2-2 17 . TRBV25-1 CASSDPRGGANTGELFF TGTGCCAGCAGTGATCCCAGGGGAGGGGCGAACACCGGGGAGCTGTTTTTT
. TRBJ2-3 15 . TRBV2 CASSDTGLNADTQYF TGTGCCAGCAGTGACACAGGGCTGAACGCAGATACGCAGTATTTT
. TRBJ2-1 16 TRBD2 TRBV18 CASSSRLAGEYNEQFF TGTGCCAGCTCATCGCGACTAGCGGGAGAGTACAATGAGCAGTTCTTC
. TRBJ2-5 13 TRBD1 TRBV7-6 CASSGTGVETQYF TGTGCCAGCAGCGGGACAGGGGTAGAGACCCAGTACTTC
. TRBJ1-5 17 . TRBV12-1 CASILEGRRLSNQPQHF TGTGCCAGCATCCTAGAGGGGAGGAGGCTAAGCAATCAGCCCCAGCATTTT
many TRBJ2-2 15 TRBD2 TRBV6-4 CASSDGGGATGELFF TGTGCCAGCAGTGACGGCGGGGGGGCGACCGGGGAGCTGTTTTTT
. TRBJ2-3 14 TRBD1 TRBV10-3 CAISGGQGIDTQYF TGTGCCATCAGTGGTGGACAGGGGATAGATACGCAGTATTTT
. TRBJ1-1 11 . TRBV20-1 CSASKNTEAFF TGCAGTGCTAGTAAGAACACTGAAGCTTTCTTT
few TRBJ2-1 20 TRBD2 TRBV27 CASSSPPGLAGGRANNEQFF TGTGCCAGCAGTTCTCCTCCGGGACTAGCGGGAGGGCGAGCCAACAATGAGCAGTTCTTC
. TRBJ1-5 15 TRBD1 TRBV7-2 CASSLARGVEQPQHF TGTGCCAGCAGCTTAGCCAGGGGGGTGGAGCAGCCCCAGCATTTT
. TRBJ1-2 12 TRBD1 TRBV7-6 CASSLTTGTVSF TGTGCCAGCAGCTTAACCACCGGGACAGTAAGCTTC
. TRBJ2-1 16 . TRBV25-1 CASSESGPNNNNEQFF TGTGCCAGCAGTGAATCAGGGCCCAACAACAACAATGAGCAGTTCTTC
once TRBJ1-2 15 . TRBV7-2 CASSLRRPGVEGYTF TGTGCCAGCAGCTTAAGGCGGCCAGGGGTCGAGGGCTACACCTTC
. TRBJ2-3 16 TRBD2 TRBV11-1 CASSLASSGFTDTQYF TGTGCCAGCAGCTTAGCCTCTAGCGGGTTCACAGATACGCAGTATTTT
few TRBJ2-6 16 TRBD2 TRBV7-2 CASTAGVGSGANVLTF TGTGCCAGCACAGCGGGGGTTGGCTCTGGGGCCAACGTCCTGACTTTC
. TRBJ1-4 15 . TRBV5-1 CASSFGQTTNEKLFF TGCGCCAGCAGCTTTGGACAGACAACTAATGAAAAACTGTTTTTT
once TRBJ2-2 15 . TRBV18 CASSEQGPGTGELFF TGTGCCAGCTCCGAACAGGGCCCGGGCACCGGGGAGCTGTTTTTT
. TRBJ1-3 16 . TRBV7-8 CASSPTWQGFGNTIYF TGTGCCAGCAGCCCAACCTGGCAGGGTTTCGGAAACACCATATATTTT
. TRBJ2-3 13 . TRBV19 CASSIIRGDTQYF TGTGCCAGTAGTATAATAAGGGGAGATACGCAGTATTTT
. TRBJ1-1 11 . TRBV28 CASRLKREAFF TGTGCCAGCAGGCTAAAACGGGAGGCTTTCTTT
. TRBJ2-2 17 TRBD1 TRBV4-2 CASSQLRRQGATGELFF TGTGCCAGCAGCCAACTAAGGAGACAGGGGGCCACCGGGGAGCTGTTTTTT